The source of this T cell receptor beta chain is a study of regulatory and conventional T cells in RAG deficiency. Clones were sequenced by immunoSEQ multiplex PCR, and TCRdb holds only the in-frame ones, with some missing. The sample has just over 30,000 clones; 90% to 96% are singletons. CDR3 length: 22 residues. From germline, CDR1 is LNHNV and CDR2 YYDKDF (reference sequence). The junction had 18 bases not matched to a gene; V was cut back by 0 bases and J by 4 bases. The sorted conventional CD4+ T cells were CD25-low and CD127-high, with genomic DNA sequenced. These data also featured in a second study, about regulatory T cells. From that study: The PCR used 52 TRBV and 13 TRBJ primers.

V is TRBV15 and J is TRBJ2-1, with 13 positions matching TRBD2. Sample: CD25- CD4+ T cells sorted from blood. This receptor was obtained from a human donor in good health. The CDR3 DNA follows: TGTGCCACCAGCAGAGAGGACGGGACAGCGAAGACTAGCGGGAGGATATACAATGAGCAGTTCTTC. Protein product: CATSREDGTAKTSGRIYNEQFF.